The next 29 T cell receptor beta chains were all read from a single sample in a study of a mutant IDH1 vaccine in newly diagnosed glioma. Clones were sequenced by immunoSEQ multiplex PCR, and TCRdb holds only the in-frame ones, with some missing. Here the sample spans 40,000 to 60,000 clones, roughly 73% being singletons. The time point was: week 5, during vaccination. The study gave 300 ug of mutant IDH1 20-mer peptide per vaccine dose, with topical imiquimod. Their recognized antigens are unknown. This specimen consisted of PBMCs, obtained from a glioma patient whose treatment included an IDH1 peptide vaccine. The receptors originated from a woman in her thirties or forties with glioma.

This CDR3 is CAIVAGASREQYF. CDR3 nucleotide sequence: TGTGCCATCGTAGCGGGGGCCTCTCGGGAGCAGTACTTC. The chain joins TRBV2 to TRBJ2-7, with 9 bases lining up with TRBD2. Germline V gene sequence: CDR1 SNHLY, CDR2 FYNNEI. Unmatched junction bases numbered 11, after V lost 10 bases and J lost 7 bases. This CDR3 is built from 13 residues.

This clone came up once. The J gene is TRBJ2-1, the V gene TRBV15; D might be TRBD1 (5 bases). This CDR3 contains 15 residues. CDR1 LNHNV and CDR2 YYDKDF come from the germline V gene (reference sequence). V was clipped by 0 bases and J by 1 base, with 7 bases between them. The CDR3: CATSRDQGSYNEQFF. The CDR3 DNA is TGTGCCACCAGCAGAGATCAGGGTTCCTACAATGAGCAGTTCTTC.

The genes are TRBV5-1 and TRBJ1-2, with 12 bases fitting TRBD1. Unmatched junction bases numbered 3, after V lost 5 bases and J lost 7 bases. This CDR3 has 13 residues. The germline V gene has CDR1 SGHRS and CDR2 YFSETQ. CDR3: CASSWDRGPGYTF. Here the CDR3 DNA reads TGCGCCAGCAGTTGGGACAGGGGGCCTGGCTACACCTTC.

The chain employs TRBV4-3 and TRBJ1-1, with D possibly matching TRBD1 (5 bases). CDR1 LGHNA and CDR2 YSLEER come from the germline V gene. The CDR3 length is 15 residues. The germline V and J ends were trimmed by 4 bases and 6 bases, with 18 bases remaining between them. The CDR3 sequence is CASSPYPGAAAEAFF. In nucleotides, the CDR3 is TGCGCCAGCAGCCCCTACCCCGGGGCGGCCGCTGAAGCTTTCTTT.

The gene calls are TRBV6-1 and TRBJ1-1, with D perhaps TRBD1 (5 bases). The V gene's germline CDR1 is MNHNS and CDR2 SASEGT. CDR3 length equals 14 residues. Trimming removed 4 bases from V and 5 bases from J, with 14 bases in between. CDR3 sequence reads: CASSVLREGTEAFF. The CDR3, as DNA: TGTGCCAGCAGTGTGTTGCGGGAGGGGACTGAAGCTTTCTTT.

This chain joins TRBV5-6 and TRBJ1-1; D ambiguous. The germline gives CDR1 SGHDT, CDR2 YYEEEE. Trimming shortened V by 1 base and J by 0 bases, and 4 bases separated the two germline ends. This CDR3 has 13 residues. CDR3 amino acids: CASSLSVNTEAFF. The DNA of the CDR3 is TGTGCCAGCAGCTTGAGCGTGAACACTGAAGCTTTCTTT.

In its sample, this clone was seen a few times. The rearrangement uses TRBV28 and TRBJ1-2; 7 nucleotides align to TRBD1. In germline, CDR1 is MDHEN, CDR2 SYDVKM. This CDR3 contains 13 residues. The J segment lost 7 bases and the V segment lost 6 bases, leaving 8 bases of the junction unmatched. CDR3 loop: CASRATGLGGYTF. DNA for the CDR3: TGTGCCAGCAGAGCGACAGGGTTGGGTGGCTACACCTTC.

This CDR3 reads CASSHLYRGPSPYGYTF. CDR3 DNA sequence: TGTGCCAGCAGCCACCTTTACAGGGGGCCGTCTCCTTATGGCTACACCTTC. The rearrangement uses TRBV14 and TRBJ1-2; TRBD1 matches at 9 bases. The J segment lost 5 bases and the V segment lost 3 bases, leaving 13 bases of the junction unmatched. Germline lookup yields CDR1 SGHDN and CDR2 FVKESK. The CDR3 contains 17 residues. Full variable domain (rest looked up from reference TRBV14 and TRBJ1-2): EAGVTQFPSHSVIEKGQTVTLRCDPISGHDNLYWYRRVMGKEIKFLLHFVKESKQDESGMPNNRFLAERTGGTYSTLKVQPAELEDSGVYFCASSHLYRGPSPYGYTFGSGTRLTVV.

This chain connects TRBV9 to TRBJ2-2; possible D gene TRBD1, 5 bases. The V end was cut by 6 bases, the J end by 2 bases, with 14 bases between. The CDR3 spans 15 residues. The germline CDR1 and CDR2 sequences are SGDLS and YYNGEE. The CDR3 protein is CASTLGPANTGELFF. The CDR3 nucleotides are TGTGCCAGCACCCTGGGGCCCGCTAACACCGGGGAGCTGTTTTTT.

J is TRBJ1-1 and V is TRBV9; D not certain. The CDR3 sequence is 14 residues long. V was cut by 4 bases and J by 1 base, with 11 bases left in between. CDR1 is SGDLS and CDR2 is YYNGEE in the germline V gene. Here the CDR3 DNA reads TGTGCCAGCAGCCCCCTGGCGGCGAACACTGAAGCTTTCTTT. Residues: CASSPLAANTEAFF. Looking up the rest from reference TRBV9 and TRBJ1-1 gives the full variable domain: DSGVTQTPKHLITATGQRVTLRCSPRSGDLSVYWYQQSLDQGLQFLIQYYNGEERAKGNILERFSAQQFPDLHSELNLSSLELGDSALYFCASSPLAANTEAFFGQGTRLTVV.

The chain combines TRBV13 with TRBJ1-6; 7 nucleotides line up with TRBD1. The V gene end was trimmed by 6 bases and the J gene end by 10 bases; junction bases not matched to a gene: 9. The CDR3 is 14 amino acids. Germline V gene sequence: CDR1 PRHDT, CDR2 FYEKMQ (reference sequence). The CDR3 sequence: CASRRRDSGSPLHF. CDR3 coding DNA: TGTGCCAGCAGGCGCCGGGACAGCGGGTCACCCCTCCACTTT.

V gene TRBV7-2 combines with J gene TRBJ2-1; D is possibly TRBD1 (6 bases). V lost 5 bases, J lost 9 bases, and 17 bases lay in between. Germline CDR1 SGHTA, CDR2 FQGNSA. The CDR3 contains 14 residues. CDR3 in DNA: TGTGCCAGCAGCCTCCGGGCAGGGGTTAGTGAGCAGTTCTTC. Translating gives CASSLRAGVSEQFF.

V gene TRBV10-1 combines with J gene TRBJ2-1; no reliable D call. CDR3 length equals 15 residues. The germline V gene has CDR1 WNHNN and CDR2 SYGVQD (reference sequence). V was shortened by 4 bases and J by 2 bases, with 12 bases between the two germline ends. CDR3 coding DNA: TGCGCCAGCAGTGCGGGTTATCGCCCCTACAATGAGCAGTTCTTC. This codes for CASSAGYRPYNEQFF.

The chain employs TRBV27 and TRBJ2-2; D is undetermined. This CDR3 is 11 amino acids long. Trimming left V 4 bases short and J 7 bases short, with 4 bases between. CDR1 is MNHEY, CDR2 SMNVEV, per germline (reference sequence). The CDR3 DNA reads TGTGCCAGCAGTTATTTCGGGGAGCTGTTTTTT. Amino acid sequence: CASSYFGELFF.

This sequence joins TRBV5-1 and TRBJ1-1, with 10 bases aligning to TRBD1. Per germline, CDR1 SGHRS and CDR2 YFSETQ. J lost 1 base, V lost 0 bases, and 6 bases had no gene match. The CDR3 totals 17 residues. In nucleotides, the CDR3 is TGCGCCAGCAGCTTGGGGACAGGGGGAGTAGGGAACACTGAAGCTTTCTTT. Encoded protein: CASSLGTGGVGNTEAFF.

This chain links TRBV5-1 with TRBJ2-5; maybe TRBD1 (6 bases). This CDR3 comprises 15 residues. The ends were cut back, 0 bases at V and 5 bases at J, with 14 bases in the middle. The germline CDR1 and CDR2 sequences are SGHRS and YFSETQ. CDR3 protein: CASSLDRAIGETQYF. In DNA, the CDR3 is TGCGCCAGCAGCTTGGACAGGGCGATAGGGGAGACCCAGTACTTC.

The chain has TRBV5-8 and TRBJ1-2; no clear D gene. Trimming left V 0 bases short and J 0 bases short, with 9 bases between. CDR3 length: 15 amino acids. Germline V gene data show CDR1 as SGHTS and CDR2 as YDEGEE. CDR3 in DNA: TGTGCCAGCAGCTTGGTGACGGGAACTAACTATGGCTACACCTTC. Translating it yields CASSLVTGTNYGYTF.

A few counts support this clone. The chain's CDR3 is CAWSNNEGTEAFF. DNA for the CDR3: TGTGCCTGGAGTAACAACGAGGGCACTGAAGCTTTCTTT. The rearrangement links TRBV30 to TRBJ1-1; no clear D gene. Germline V gives CDR1 GTSNPN, CDR2 SVGIG (reference sequence). The CDR3 contains 13 residues. V gave up 2 bases and J gave up 4 bases, with 11 bases separating them. The whole variable domain, filled in from reference TRBV30 and TRBJ1-1, reads SQTIHQWPATLVQPVGSPLSLECTVEGTSNPNLYWYRQAAGRGLQLLFYSVGIGQISSEVPQNLSASRPQDRQFILSSKKLLLSDSGFYLCAWSNNEGTEAFFGQGTRLTVV.

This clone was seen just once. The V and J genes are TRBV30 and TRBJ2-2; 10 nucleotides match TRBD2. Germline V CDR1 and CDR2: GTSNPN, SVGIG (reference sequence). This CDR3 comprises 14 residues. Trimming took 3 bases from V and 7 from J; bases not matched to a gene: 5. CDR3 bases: TGTGCCTGGAGAACTAGCGGGGAGGGCGGGGAGCTGTTTTTT. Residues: CAWRTSGEGGELFF.

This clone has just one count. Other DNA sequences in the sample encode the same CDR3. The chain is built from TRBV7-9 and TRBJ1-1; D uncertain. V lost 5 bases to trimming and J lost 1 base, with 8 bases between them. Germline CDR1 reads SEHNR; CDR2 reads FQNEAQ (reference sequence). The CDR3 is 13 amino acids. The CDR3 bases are TGTGCCAGCAGCCCCCCAGGGAACACTGAAGCTTTCTTT. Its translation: CASSPPGNTEAFF.

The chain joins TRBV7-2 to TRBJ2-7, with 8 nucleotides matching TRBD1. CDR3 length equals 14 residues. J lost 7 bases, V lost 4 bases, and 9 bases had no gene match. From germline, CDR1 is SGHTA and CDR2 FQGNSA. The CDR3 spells CASSYVGQGGEQYF. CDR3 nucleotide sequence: TGTGCCAGCAGCTACGTTGGACAGGGTGGAGAGCAGTACTTC.

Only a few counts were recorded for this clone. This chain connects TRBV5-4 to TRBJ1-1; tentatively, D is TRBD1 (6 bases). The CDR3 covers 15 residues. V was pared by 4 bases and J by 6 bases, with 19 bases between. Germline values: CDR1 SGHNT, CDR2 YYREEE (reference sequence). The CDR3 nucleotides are TGTGCCAGCAGCGTTACAGGGTTTTCAGAGTCTGAAGCTTTCTTT. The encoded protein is CASSVTGFSESEAFF.

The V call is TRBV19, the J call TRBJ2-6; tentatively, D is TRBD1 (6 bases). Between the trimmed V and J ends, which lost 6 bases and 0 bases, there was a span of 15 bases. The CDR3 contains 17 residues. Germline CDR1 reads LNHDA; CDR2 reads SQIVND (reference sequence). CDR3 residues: CASSRTQGTSGANVLTF. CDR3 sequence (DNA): TGTGCCAGTAGCCGAACCCAGGGGACCTCTGGGGCCAACGTCCTGACTTTC.

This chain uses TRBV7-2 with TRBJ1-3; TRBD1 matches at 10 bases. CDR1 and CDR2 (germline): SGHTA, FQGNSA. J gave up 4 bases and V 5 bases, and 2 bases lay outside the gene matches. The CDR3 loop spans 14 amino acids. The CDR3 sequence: CASSGTGVGNTIYF. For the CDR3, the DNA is TGTGCCAGCAGCGGGACAGGGGTGGGAAACACCATATATTTT.

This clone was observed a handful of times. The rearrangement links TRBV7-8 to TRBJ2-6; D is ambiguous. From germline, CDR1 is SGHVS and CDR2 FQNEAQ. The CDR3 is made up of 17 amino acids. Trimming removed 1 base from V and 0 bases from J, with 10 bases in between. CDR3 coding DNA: TGTGCCAGCAGCTTAGGAACAGAATCCTCTGGGGCCAACGTCCTGACTTTC. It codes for CASSLGTESSGANVLTF.

CDR3 nucleotide sequence: TGTGCCAGCAGGGAGGGGACTACACCCGGGGAGCAGTACTTC. Encoded protein: CASREGTTPGEQYF. The chain combines TRBV2 with TRBJ2-7, with TRBD2 matching 7 bases. There are 14 residues in the CDR3. Trimming at V came to 6 bases and at J to 7 bases, leaving 12 bases not matched to a gene. The germline V gene encodes CDR1 SNHLY and CDR2 FYNNEI.

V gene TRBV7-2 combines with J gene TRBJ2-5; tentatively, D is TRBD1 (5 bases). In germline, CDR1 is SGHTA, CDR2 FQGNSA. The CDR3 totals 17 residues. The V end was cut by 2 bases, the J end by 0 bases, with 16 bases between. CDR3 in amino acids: CASSLPLQVLYQETQYF. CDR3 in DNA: TGTGCCAGCAGCTTACCCCTACAGGTCTTGTACCAAGAGACCCAGTACTTC.

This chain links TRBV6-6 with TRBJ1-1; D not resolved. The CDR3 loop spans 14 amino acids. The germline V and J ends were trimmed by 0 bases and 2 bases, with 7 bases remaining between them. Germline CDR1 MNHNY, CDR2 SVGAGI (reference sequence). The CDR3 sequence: CASSYSKVNTEAFF. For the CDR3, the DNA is TGTGCCAGCAGTTACTCGAAAGTAAACACTGAAGCTTTCTTT.

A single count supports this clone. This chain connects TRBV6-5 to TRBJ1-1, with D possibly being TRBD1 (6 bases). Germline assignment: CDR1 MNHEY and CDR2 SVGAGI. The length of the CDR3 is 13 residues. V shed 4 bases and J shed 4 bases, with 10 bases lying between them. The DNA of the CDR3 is TGTGCCAGCAGTTTCATGGACAGCACTGAAGCTTTCTTT. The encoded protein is CASSFMDSTEAFF.